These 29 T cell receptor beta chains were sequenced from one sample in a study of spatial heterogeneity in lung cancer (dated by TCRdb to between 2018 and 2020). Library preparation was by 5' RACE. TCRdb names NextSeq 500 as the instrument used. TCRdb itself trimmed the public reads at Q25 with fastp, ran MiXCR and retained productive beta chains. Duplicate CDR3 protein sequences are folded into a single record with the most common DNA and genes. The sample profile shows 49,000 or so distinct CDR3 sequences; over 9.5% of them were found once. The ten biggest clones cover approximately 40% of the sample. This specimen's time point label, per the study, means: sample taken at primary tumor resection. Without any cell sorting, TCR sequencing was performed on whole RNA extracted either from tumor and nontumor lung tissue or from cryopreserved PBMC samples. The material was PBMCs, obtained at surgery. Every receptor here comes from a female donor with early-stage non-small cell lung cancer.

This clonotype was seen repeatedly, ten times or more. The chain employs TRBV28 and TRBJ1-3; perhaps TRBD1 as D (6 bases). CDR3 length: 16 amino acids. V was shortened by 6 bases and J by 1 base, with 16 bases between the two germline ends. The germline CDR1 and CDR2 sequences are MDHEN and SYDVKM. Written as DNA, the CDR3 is TGTGCCAGCAGCTCCTGGGGGGGGCGATCTGGAAACACCATATATTTT. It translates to CASSSWGGRSGNTIYF.

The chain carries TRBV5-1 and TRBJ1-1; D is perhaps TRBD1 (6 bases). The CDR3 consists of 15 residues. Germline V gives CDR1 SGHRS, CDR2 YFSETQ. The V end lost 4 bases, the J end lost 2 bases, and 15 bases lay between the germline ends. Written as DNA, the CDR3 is TGCGCCAGCAGCCCCCTCAGGGGAAGCAACACTGAAGCTTTCTTT. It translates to CASSPLRGSNTEAFF.

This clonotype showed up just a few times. CDR3 coding DNA: TGCGCCAGCAGCGGTACTAGCGGGGGGGCTACGCAGTATTTT. This sequence encodes CASSGTSGGATQYF. V and J are TRBV5-1 and TRBJ2-3; 13 bases are shared with TRBD2. The J segment lost 8 bases and the V segment lost 4 bases, leaving 4 bases of the junction unmatched. Germline assignment: CDR1 SGHRS and CDR2 YFSETQ. The CDR3 runs 14 residues.

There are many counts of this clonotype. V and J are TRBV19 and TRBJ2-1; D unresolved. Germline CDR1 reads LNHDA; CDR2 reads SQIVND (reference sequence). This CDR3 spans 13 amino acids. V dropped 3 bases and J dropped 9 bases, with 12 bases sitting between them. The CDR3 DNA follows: TGTGCCAGTAGTATCGCCGGGTTTGGTGAGCAGTTCTTC. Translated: CASSIAGFGEQFF.

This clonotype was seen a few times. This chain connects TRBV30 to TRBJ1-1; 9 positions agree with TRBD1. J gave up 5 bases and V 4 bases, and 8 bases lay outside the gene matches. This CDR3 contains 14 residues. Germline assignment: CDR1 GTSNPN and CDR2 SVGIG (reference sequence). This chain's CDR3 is CAWNGGQGKTEAFF. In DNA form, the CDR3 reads TGTGCCTGGAACGGGGGACAGGGTAAAACTGAAGCTTTCTTT.

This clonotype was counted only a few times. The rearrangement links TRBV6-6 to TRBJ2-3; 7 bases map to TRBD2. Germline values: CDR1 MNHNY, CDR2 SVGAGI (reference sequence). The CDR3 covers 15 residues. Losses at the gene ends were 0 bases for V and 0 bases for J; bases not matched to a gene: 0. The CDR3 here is CASSYSGLSTDTQYF. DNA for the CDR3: TGTGCCAGCAGTTACTCGGGACTAAGCACAGATACGCAGTATTTT.

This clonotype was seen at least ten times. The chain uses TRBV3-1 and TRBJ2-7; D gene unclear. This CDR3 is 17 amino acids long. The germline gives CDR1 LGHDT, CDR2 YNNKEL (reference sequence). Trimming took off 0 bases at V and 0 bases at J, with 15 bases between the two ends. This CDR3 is CASSQDTADASSYEQYF. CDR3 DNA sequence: TGTGCCAGCAGCCAAGATACGGCGGACGCAAGCTCCTACGAGCAGTACTTC.

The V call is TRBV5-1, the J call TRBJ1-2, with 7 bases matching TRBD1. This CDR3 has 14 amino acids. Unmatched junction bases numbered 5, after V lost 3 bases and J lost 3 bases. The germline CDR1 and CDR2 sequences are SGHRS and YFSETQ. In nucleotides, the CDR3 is TGCGCCAGCAGCTGGGACGGGACAGACTATGGCTACACCTTC. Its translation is CASSWDGTDYGYTF.

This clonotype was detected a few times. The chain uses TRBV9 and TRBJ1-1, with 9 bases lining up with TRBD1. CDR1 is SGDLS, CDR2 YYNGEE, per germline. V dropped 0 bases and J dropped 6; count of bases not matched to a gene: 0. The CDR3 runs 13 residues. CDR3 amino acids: CASSVGTGAEAFF. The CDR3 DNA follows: TGTGCCAGCAGCGTAGGGACAGGGGCTGAAGCTTTCTTT.

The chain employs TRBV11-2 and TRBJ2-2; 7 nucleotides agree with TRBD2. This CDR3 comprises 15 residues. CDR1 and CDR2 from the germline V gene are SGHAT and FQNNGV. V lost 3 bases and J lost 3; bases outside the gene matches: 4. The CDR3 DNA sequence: TGTGCCAGCAGCTTGGATAGCGGGTACACCGGGGAGCTGTTTTTT. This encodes CASSLDSGYTGELFF.

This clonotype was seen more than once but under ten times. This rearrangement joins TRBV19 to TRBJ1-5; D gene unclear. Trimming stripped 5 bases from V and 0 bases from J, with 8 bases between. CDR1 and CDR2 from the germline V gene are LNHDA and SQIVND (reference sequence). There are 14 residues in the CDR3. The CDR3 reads CASSWGNSNQPQHF. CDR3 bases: TGTGCCAGTAGTTGGGGTAATAGCAATCAGCCCCAGCATTTT.

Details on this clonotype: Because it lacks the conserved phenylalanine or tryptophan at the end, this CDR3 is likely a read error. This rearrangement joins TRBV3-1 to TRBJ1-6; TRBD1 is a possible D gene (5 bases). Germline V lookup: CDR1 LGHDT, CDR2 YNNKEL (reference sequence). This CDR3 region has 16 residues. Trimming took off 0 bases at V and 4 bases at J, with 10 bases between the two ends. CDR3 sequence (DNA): TGTGCCAGCAGCCAAGAGTGGGGCTCTTATAATTCACCCCTCCACCTT. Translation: CASSQEWGSYNSPLHL.

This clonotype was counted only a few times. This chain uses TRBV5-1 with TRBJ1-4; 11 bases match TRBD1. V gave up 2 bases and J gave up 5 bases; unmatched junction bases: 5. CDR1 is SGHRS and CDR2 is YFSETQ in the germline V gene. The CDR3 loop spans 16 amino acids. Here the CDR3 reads CASSLRDRGKNEKLFF. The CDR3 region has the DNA TGCGCCAGCAGCTTACGGGACAGGGGGAAAAATGAAAAACTGTTTTTT.

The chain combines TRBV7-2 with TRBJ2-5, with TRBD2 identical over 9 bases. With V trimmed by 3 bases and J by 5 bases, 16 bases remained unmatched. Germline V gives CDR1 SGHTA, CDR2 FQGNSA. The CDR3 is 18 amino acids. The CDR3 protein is CASSFKGGGGAAMETQYF. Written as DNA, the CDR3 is TGTGCCAGCAGCTTTAAGGGTGGCGGGGGGGCCGCTATGGAGACCCAGTACTTC.

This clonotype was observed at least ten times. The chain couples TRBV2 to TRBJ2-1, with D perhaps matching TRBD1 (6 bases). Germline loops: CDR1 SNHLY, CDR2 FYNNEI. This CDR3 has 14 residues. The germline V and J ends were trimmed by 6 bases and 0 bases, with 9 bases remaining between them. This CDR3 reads CASSPDSSYNEQFF. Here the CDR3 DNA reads TGTGCCAGCAGCCCGGACAGCTCCTACAATGAGCAGTTCTTC.

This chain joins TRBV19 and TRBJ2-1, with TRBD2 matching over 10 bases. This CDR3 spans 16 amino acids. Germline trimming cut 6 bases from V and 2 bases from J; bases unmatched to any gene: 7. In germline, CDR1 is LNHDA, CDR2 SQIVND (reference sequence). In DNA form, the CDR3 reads TGTGCCAGTAGGGGATTAGCGGGGGGTACCTACAATGAGCAGTTCTTC. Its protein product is CASRGLAGGTYNEQFF.

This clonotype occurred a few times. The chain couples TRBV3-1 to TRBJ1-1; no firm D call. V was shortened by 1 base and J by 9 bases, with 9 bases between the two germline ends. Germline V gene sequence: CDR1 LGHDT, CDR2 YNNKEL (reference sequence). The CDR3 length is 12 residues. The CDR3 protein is CASSQGHRKAFF. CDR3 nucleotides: TGTGCCAGCAGCCAAGGTCACCGAAAAGCTTTCTTT.

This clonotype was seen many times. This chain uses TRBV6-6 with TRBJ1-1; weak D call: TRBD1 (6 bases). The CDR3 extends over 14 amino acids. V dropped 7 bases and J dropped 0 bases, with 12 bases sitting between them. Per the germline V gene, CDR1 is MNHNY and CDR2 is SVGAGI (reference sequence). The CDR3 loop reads CASIKGEMNTEAFF. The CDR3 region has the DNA TGTGCCAGCATTAAGGGGGAGATGAACACTGAAGCTTTCTTT.

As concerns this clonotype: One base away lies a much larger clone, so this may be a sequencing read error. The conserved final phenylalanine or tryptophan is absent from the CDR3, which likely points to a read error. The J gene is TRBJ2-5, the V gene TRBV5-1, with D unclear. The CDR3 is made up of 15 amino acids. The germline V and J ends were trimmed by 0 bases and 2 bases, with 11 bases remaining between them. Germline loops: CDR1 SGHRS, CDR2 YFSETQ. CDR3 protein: CASSLGQGRQETQYL. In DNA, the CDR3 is TGCGCCAGCAGCTTGGGACAAGGGCGGCAAGAGACCCAGTACTTA.

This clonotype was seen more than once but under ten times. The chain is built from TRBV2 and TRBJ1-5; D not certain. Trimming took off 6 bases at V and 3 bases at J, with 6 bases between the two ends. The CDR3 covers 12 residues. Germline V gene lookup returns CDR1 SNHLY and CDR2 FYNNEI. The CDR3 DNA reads TGTGCCAGCAGGGGCAACAATCAGCCCCAGCATTTT. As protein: CASRGNNQPQHF.

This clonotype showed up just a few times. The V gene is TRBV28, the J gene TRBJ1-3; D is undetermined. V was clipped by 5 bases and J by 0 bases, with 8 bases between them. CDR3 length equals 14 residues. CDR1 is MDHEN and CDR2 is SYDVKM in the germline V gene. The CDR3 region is CASSPWSSGNTIYF. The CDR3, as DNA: TGTGCCAGCAGTCCTTGGAGCTCTGGAAACACCATATATTTT.

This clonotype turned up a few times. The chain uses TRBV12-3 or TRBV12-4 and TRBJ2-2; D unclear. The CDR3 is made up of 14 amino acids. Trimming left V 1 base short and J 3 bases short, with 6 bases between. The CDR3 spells CASSLVGHTGELFF. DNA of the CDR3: TGTGCCAGCAGTTTAGTCGGTCACACCGGGGAGCTGTTTTTT.

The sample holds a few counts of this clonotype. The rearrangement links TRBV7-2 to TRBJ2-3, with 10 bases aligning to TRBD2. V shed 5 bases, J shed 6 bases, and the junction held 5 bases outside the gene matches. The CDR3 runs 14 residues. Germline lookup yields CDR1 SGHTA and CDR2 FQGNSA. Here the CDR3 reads CASSRAGGRDTQYF. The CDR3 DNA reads TGTGCCAGCAGCCGAGCGGGGGGGAGGGATACGCAGTATTTT.

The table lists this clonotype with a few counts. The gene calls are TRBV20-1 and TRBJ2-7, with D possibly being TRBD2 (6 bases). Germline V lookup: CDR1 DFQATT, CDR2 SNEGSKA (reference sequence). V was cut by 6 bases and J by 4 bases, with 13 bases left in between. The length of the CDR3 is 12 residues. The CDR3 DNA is TGCAGTGCCAAAGGGGAGGTTTACGAGCAGTACTTC. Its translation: CSAKGEVYEQYF.

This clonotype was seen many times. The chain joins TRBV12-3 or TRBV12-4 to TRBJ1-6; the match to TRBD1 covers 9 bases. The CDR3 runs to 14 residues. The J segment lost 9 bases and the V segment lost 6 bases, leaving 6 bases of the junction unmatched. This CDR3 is CASSWTGATSPLHF. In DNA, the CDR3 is TGTGCCAGCAGCTGGACAGGGGCTACTTCACCCCTCCACTTT.

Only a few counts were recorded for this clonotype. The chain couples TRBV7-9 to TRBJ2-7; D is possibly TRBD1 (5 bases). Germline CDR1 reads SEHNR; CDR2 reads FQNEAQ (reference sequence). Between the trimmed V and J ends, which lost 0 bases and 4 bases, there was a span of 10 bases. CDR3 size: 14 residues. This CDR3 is CASSLARREYEQYF. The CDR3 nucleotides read TGTGCCAGCAGCTTAGCGCGCAGGGAATACGAGCAGTACTTC.

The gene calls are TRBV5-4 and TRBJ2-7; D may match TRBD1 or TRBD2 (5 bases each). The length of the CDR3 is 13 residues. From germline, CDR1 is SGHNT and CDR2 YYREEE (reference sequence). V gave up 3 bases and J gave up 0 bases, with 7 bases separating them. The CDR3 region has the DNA TGTGCCAGCAGCTGGGACGGCTCCTACGAGCAGTACTTC. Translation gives CASSWDGSYEQYF.

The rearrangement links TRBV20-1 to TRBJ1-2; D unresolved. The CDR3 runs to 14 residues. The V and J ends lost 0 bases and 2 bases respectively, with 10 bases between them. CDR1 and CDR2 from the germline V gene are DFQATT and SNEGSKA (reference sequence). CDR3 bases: TGCAGTGCTAGAGAATTAGAGATCAACTATGGCTACACCTTC. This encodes CSARELEINYGYTF.

CDR3 coding DNA: TGCGCCAGCAGCCAAGAGTTTAGGAACACCGGGGAGCTGTTTTTT. Translated: CASSQEFRNTGELFF. The genes are TRBV4-1 and TRBJ2-2; the D is unclear. Looked up from germline, CDR1 is MGHRA and CDR2 is YSYEKL. The CDR3 totals 15 residues. Trimming took 0 bases from V and 1 from J, leaving 6 bases between them.